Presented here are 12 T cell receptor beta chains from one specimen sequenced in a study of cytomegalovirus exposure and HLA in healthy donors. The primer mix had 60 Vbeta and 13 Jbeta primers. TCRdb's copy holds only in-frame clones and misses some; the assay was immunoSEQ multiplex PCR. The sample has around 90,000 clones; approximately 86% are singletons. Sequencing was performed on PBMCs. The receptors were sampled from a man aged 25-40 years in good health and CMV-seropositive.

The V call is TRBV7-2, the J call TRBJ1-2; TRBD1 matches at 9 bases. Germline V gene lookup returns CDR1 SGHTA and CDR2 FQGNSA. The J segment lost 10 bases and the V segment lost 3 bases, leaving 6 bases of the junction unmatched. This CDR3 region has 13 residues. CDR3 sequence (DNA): TGTGCCAGCAGCTTGACAGGGGGATTTGCCTACACCTTC. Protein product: CASSLTGGFAYTF.

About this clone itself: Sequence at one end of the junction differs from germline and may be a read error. This chain's CDR3 is CASSPQAGGGHEQFF. The CDR3 DNA is TGTGCTAGCAGCCCTCAAGCGGGAGGGGGCCATGAGCAGTTCTTC. This chain uses TRBV7-7 with TRBJ2-1; TRBD2 aligns across 10 bases. The germline V gene has CDR1 SSHAT and CDR2 FNYEAQ (reference sequence). This CDR3 is built from 15 residues.

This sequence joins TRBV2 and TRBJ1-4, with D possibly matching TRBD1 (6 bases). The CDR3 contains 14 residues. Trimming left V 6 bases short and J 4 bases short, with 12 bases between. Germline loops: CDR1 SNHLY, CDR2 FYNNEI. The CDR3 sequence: CASRRDRNNEKLFF. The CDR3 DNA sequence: TGTGCCAGCAGGAGAGACAGGAATAATGAAAAACTGTTTTTT.

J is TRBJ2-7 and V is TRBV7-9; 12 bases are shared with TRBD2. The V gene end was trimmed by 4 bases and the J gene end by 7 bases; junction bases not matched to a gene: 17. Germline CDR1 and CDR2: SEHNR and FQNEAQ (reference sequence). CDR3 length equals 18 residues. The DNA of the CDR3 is TGTGCCAGCAGCTACCCGACTAGCGGGAGTGAGGGTCTTTGGGAGCAGTACTTC. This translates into CASSYPTSGSEGLWEQYF.

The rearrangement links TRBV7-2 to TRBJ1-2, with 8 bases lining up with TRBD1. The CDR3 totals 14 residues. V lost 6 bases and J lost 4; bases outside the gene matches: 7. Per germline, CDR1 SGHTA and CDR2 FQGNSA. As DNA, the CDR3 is TGTGCCAGCAGTCTTACAGGGGGAGCCTATGGCTACACCTTC. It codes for CASSLTGGAYGYTF.

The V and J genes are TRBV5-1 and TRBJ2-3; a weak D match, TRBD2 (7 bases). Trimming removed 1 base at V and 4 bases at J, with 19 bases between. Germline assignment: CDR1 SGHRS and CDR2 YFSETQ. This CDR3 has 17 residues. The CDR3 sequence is CASSLFGGAGNADTQYF. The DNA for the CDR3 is TGCGCCAGCAGCTTGTTTGGGGGGGCCGGTAACGCAGATACGCAGTATTTT.

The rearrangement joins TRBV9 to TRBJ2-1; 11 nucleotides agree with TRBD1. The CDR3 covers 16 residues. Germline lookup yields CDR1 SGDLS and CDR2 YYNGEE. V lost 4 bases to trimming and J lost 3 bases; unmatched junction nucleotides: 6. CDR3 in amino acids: CASSRRGQGDYNEQFF. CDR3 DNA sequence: TGTGCCAGCAGCCGAAGGGGACAGGGGGACTACAATGAGCAGTTCTTC.

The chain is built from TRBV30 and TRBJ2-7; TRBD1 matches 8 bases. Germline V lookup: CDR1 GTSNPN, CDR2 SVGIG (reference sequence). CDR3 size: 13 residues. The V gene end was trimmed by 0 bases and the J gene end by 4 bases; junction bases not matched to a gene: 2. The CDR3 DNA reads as TGTGCCTGGAGTGTAGACAGGGGATACGAGCAGTACTTC. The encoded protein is CAWSVDRGYEQYF.

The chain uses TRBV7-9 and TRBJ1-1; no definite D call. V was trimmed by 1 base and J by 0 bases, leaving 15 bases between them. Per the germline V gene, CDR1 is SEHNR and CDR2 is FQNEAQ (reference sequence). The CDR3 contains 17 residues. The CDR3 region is CASSLVSLSHVNTEAFF. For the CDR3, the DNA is TGTGCCAGCAGCTTAGTATCACTCTCCCACGTGAACACTGAAGCTTTCTTT.

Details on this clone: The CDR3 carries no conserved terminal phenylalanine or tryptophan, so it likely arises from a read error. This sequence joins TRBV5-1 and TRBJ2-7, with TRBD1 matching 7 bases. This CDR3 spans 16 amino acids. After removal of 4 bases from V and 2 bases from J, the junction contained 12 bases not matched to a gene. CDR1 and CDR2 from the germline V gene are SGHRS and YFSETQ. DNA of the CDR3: TGCGCCAGCAGCACCTCGTCCGGACAGGCAACCTACGAGCAGTACCTC. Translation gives CASSTSSGQATYEQYL.

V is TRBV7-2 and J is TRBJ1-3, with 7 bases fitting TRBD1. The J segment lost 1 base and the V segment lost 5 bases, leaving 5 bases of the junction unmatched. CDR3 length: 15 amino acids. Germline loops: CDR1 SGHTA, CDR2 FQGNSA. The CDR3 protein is CASSPGQVSGNTIYF. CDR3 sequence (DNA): TGTGCCAGCAGCCCCGGACAGGTATCTGGAAACACCATATATTTT.

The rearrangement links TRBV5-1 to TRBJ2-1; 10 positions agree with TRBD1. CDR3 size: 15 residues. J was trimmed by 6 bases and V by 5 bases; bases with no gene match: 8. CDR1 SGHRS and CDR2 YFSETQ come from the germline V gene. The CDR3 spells CASRLGTGVLNEQFF. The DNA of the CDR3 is TGCGCCAGCAGATTAGGGACAGGGGTTCTCAATGAGCAGTTCTTC. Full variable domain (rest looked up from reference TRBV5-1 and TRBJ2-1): KAGVTQTPRYLIKTRGQQVTLSCSPISGHRSVSWYQQTPGQGLQFLFEYFSETQRNKGNFPGRFSGRQFSNSRSEMNVSTLELGDSALYLCASRLGTGVLNEQFFGPGTRLTVL.